Detailed here is one T cell receptor beta chain. V shed 0 bases, J shed 8 bases, and the junction held 4 bases outside the gene matches. Per germline, CDR1 WNHNN and CDR2 SYGVQD (reference sequence). This CDR3 has 15 residues. The data are from a study of stem cell transplantation in POMP-related autoinflammatory disease. Some clones are missing from TCRdb's copy, which holds only in-frame ones; the method was immunoSEQ multiplex PCR. The table records 4,000 to 6,000 clones, around 90% of them present only once. This clonotype was obtained from a human patient with POMP-related autoinflammation and immune dysregulation (PRAID). T cells may partly derive from the graft donor. Source: CD8+ T cells from PBMCs, taken after stem cell transplantation. The chain links TRBV10-1 to TRBJ1-1, with 12 bases matching TRBD1. CDR3 amino acids: CASSESGQGATEAFF. The CDR3 bases are TGCGCCAGCAGTGAGTCGGGACAGGGGGCGACCGAAGCTTTCTTT.